These T cell receptor beta chains were read from a single sample in a study of blood T cell repertoires in COVID-19. Here immunoSEQ multiplex PCR was the method, and the copy in TCRdb shows in-frame clones only, minus some. In the table there are roughly 250,000 clones, 70% to 90% of which are singletons. The sequenced sample was peripheral blood. These receptors were collected from a woman in her twenties or thirties with COVID-19, enrolled during active disease. CDR3s include the opening cysteine and the closing phenylalanine or tryptophan. A D gene is named only where the DNA matches it firmly.

.	TRBV5-6	CASSLVRDNPYEQYF
.	TRBV20-1	CPAAGKIF
.	TRBV19	CAAKPGQGTEAFF
TRBD2	TRBV9	CASSVGLAGGGEQFF
.	TRBV3-1/TRBV3-2	CASSLKSPVARETQYF
TRBD1	TRBV30	CAWRDNRGRFYEQYF
.	TRBV12-3/TRBV12-4	CASSGGRITEAFF
TRBD2	TRBV3-1/TRBV3-2	CASSHPGLAGETQYF
.	TRBV4-1	CASSQVTGAGGYTF
.	TRBV14	CASSQGDRGGYTF
TRBD1	TRBV6-5	CASKDTGVGEEQYF
.	TRBV6-5	CASSPEQGGPYGYTF
.	TRBV5-1	CASSFGGANRELFF
TRBD1	TRBV24-1	CATCEGAVYGYTF
TRBD1	TRBV24-1	CATSLFHPPRDRNKETQYF
.	TRBV11-2	CASSSRNEKLFF
TRBD2	TRBV7-9	CASSYRLAGANEQFF
.	TRBV6-5	CASSISGAGNTIYF
.	TRBV13	CASSTGAVYSYEQYF
.	TRBV5-6	CASGSGQSYNEQFF
TRBD2	TRBV3-1/TRBV3-2	CASSQSLAGGKETQYF
TRBD1	TRBV11-2	CASSPRWQGANEQYF
TRBD1	TRBV6-1	CASSAPTGTGMYEQYF